Listed here are 28 T cell receptor beta chains from one sample, sequenced in a study of Graves' ophthalmopathy and Graves' hyperthyroidism. Amplification targeted the TCR beta CDR3 regions, with RNA transcripts as the source material. The library came from an HTBI-primed first-round RT-PCR and a second-round multiplex PCR. TCRdb independently ran MiXCR on the multiplex PCR reads; one entry per CDR3 protein. The repertoire holds about 620,000 distinct CDR3 sequences, 20% to 25% seen once, with roughly 6.9% in the top ten. Sequenced sample: peripheral blood. The source of these receptors is a woman younger than 35 with stable Graves' hyperthyroidism. Some clones in this sample may be carry-over from other donors' samples.

This clonotype has ten or more counts. The chain carries TRBV30 and TRBJ1-2, with D uncertain. Germline V lookup: CDR1 GTSNPN, CDR2 SVGIG (reference sequence). Between the trimmed V and J ends, which lost 0 bases and 3 bases, there was a span of 8 bases. This CDR3 has 13 amino acids. Written as DNA, the CDR3 is TGTGCCTGGAGTGTAGGACGGTACTATGGCTACACCTTC. Translated, it gives CAWSVGRYYGYTF.

There are many counts of this clonotype. The V and J genes are TRBV20-1 and TRBJ2-7; 8 bases line up with TRBD1. The CDR3 runs to 12 residues. J lost 7 bases, V lost 5 bases, and 7 bases had no gene match. Germline V gene data show CDR1 as DFQATT and CDR2 as SNEGSKA (reference sequence). The CDR3 region has the DNA TGCAGTGCTGGGGACAGGTCGGTGGAGCAGTACTTC. This sequence encodes CSAGDRSVEQYF.

The chain employs TRBV6-2 or TRBV6-3 and TRBJ2-7, with D hard to call. The CDR3 contains 12 residues. Trimming pared 8 bases from V and 5 bases from J, leaving 13 bases between. Per the germline V gene, CDR1 is MNHEY and CDR2 is SVGEGT. This CDR3 reads CASCLSFDEQYF. The CDR3 DNA reads TGTGCCAGCTGCCTGAGTTTCGACGAGCAGTACTTC.

This clonotype was seen just once. The CDR3 sequence is CASRPEGGLPSGNTIYF. The CDR3 DNA reads as TGCGCCAGCAGGCCTGAAGGGGGCCTACCTTCTGGAAACACCATATATTTT. The genes are TRBV5-1 and TRBJ1-3; TRBD1 matches at 7 bases. The germline CDR1 and CDR2 sequences are SGHRS and YFSETQ. CDR3 length: 17 residues. After removal of 5 bases from V and 1 base from J, the junction contained 12 bases not matched to a gene. Drawing the rest from reference TRBV5-1 and TRBJ1-3, the complete variable domain is KAGVTQTPRYLIKTRGQQVTLSCSPISGHRSVSWYQQTPGQGLQFLFEYFSETQRNKGNFPGRFSGRQFSNSRSEMNVSTLELGDSALYLCASRPEGGLPSGNTIYFGEGSWLTVV.

This clonotype was recorded many times. V usage is TRBV29-1 and J usage is TRBJ2-7; TRBD1 matches at 7 bases. V shed 0 bases and J 9 bases; nucleotides not matched to a gene: 5. The germline gives CDR1 SQVTM, CDR2 ANQGSEA. This CDR3 contains 12 residues. DNA of the CDR3: TGCAGCGTTGAAGAAGCAAGGGGGCCGCAGTACTTC. Protein product: CSVEEARGPQYF.

Concerning this clonotype: Since the CDR3 does not end with the conserved phenylalanine or tryptophan, this likely comes from a read error. V usage is TRBV7-6 and J usage is TRBJ1-1; no clear D. Trimming left V 0 bases short and J 1 base short, with 12 bases between. Germline values: CDR1 SGHVS, CDR2 FNYEAQ. The CDR3 has 16 residues. The CDR3 here is CASSLASTAPNTEAFY. Here the CDR3 DNA reads TGTGCCAGCAGCTTAGCGAGCACAGCTCCGAACACTGAAGCTTTCTAT.

This clonotype was detected many times. The gene calls are TRBV27 and TRBJ1-2, with D maybe TRBD1 (6 bases). V lost 6 bases and J 3 bases, leaving 23 bases between the germline ends. CDR3 length equals 17 residues. In germline, CDR1 is MNHEY, CDR2 SMNVEV (reference sequence). CDR3 sequence reads: CASSSASTGRKYYGYTF. CDR3 bases: TGTGCCAGCAGCAGCGCGTCTACAGGGAGAAAATACTATGGCTACACCTTC.

The sample holds a few counts of this clonotype. The chain links TRBV6-1 to TRBJ2-2; D is perhaps TRBD2 (6 bases). Germline CDR1 reads MNHNS; CDR2 reads SASEGT. The CDR3 spans 15 residues. The V and J ends lost 3 bases and 4 bases respectively, with 12 bases between them. The CDR3 protein is CASSEPGLGTGELFF. The CDR3 region has the DNA TGTGCCAGCAGTGAGCCGGGACTGGGCACCGGGGAGCTGTTTTTT.

This clonotype showed up many times. This chain joins TRBV11-2 and TRBJ2-2; D possibly corresponds to TRBD2 (6 bases). V was clipped by 4 bases and J by 4 bases, with 13 bases between them. Germline V gene sequence: CDR1 SGHAT, CDR2 FQNNGV. This CDR3 has 15 amino acids. The CDR3 loop is CASSSRLGSTGELFF. As DNA, the CDR3 is TGTGCCAGCAGCTCCCGACTAGGCAGCACCGGGGAGCTGTTTTTT.

This clonotype was seen a handful of times. The chain uses TRBV28 and TRBJ1-5; 9 bases map to TRBD1. CDR1 and CDR2 (germline): MDHEN, SYDVKM. This CDR3 is built from 19 residues. Unmatched junction bases numbered 22, after V lost 4 bases and J lost 9 bases. The CDR3 DNA follows: TGTGCCAGCAGTTCGGGGCGGACAGGGGTCTTCCTTGGTGATCGGCCCCAGCATTTT. Residues: CASSSGRTGVFLGDRPQHF.

This clonotype was recorded at least ten times. The genes are TRBV7-2 and TRBJ2-2; 7 bases map to TRBD2. Germline V gene lookup returns CDR1 SGHTA and CDR2 FQGNSA. CDR3 length equals 13 residues. The V segment lost 8 bases and the J segment 7 bases; nucleotides outside the gene matches: 7. CDR3 sequence: CASVGGVRGELFF. CDR3 nucleotide sequence: TGTGCCAGCGTGGGAGGGGTCCGCGGGGAGCTGTTTTTT. The full variable domain, completed using reference TRBV7-2 and TRBJ2-2, is GAGVSQSPSNKVTEKGKDVELRCDPISGHTALYWYRQSLGQGLEFLIYFQGNSAPDKSGLPSDRFSAERTGGSVSTLTIQRTQQEDSAVYLCASVGGVRGELFFGEGSRLTVL.

The J gene is TRBJ2-2, the V gene TRBV6-2 or TRBV6-3; no firm D call. Trimming left V 10 bases short and J 0 bases short, with 15 bases between. The CDR3 covers 15 residues. CDR1 and CDR2 (germline): MNHEY, SVGEGT. The CDR3 coding sequence is TGTGCCAACATGATAGGGCCCTCGAACACCGGGGAGCTGTTTTTT. Amino acids: CANMIGPSNTGELFF.

This clonotype was detected many times. This sequence joins TRBV19 and TRBJ1-2, with D tentatively TRBD1 (6 bases). Germline V CDR1 and CDR2: LNHDA, SQIVND (reference sequence). The CDR3 is 15 amino acids. The V gene lost 11 bases and the J gene lost 0 bases, with 19 bases spanning the gap. The CDR3 loop reads CAGSDQGISNYGYTF. The CDR3 DNA reads as TGTGCCGGTTCCGATCAGGGGATTTCTAACTATGGCTACACCTTC.

Many counts were recorded for this clonotype. The CDR3 here is CASSLRVYEQYF. DNA of the CDR3: TGTGCCAGCAGTTTGAGGGTTTACGAGCAGTACTTC. The V and J genes are TRBV12-3 or TRBV12-4 and TRBJ2-7, with D tentatively TRBD2 (5 bases). This CDR3 has 12 amino acids. V lost 3 bases, J lost 4 bases, and 7 bases lay in between.

This clonotype has a count of ten or more. This chain connects TRBV7-9 to TRBJ2-7; 8 positions agree with TRBD2. CDR1 is SEHNR, CDR2 FQNEAQ, per germline (reference sequence). The V segment lost 5 bases and the J segment 3 bases; nucleotides outside the gene matches: 12. This CDR3 region has 16 residues. The CDR3 nucleotides are TGTGCCAGCAGCCCCAGCGGGGGAGCTCACATCTACGAGCAGTACTTC. It translates to CASSPSGGAHIYEQYF.

This clonotype was counted at least ten times. Compared with germline, one end of the junction differs, possibly owing to a read error. The V and J genes are TRBV29-1 and TRBJ1-1, with D possibly TRBD1 on 5 matching bases. The CDR3 totals 14 residues. Germline V gene lookup returns CDR1 SQVTM and CDR2 ANQGSEA. CDR3 region: CSVEGTAHNTEAFF. CDR3 coding DNA: TGCAGCGTAGAAGGGACGGCCCATAACACTGAAGCTTTCTTT.

This clonotype was seen many times. The chain carries TRBV25-1 and TRBJ2-7; 7 nucleotides match TRBD1. Germline trimming cut 3 bases from V and 5 bases from J; bases unmatched to any gene: 10. Per the germline V gene, CDR1 is MGHDK and CDR2 is SYGVNS. The CDR3 runs 15 residues. DNA of the CDR3: TGTGCCAGCAGTGACTGGGCCACAGGGGCCCACGAGCAGTACTTC. Translating it yields CASSDWATGAHEQYF.

This clonotype was seen at least ten times. For the CDR3, the DNA is TGCAGTGCTCTCCGACAGGCGGGTGGCTACACCTTC. Protein sequence: CSALRQAGGYTF. The chain recombines TRBV20-1 with TRBJ1-2, with a tentative D call TRBD1 (6 bases). The V gene lost 5 bases and the J gene lost 7 bases, with 14 bases spanning the gap. This CDR3 has 12 amino acids. CDR1 is DFQATT, CDR2 SNEGSKA, per germline (reference sequence).

This clonotype was observed a few times. This sequence joins TRBV4-2 and TRBJ2-5; TRBD2 agrees at 10 bases. This CDR3 comprises 16 residues. In germline, CDR1 is LGHNA, CDR2 YNFKEQ. Trimming at V came to 3 bases and at J to 1 base, leaving 5 bases not matched to a gene. CDR3 coding DNA: TGTGCCAGCAGCCATAGTAGCGGGGGGCTCCAAGAGACCCAGTACTTC. This gives the protein CASSHSSGGLQETQYF.

Only a few counts were recorded for this clonotype. The genes are TRBV15 and TRBJ1-1, with a tentative D call TRBD1 (6 bases). This CDR3 is built from 14 residues. V was trimmed by 9 bases and J by 4 bases, leaving 18 bases between them. Germline assignment: CDR1 LNHNV and CDR2 YYDKDF (reference sequence). The CDR3 DNA is TGTGCCACTTTCCGGGACACCAAAGCCACTGAAGCTTTCTTT. It codes for CATFRDTKATEAFF.

This clonotype came up many times. CDR3 DNA sequence: TGCAGTGCTAGAGATCGAGCTAGCTACGAGCAGTACTTC. Translated: CSARDRASYEQYF. V gene TRBV20-1 combines with J gene TRBJ2-7; D gene unclear. Trimming shortened V by 0 bases and J by 3 bases, and 9 bases separated the two germline ends. CDR3 length: 13 amino acids. Germline V gene data show CDR1 as DFQATT and CDR2 as SNEGSKA (reference sequence).

This clonotype has at least ten counts. V usage is TRBV6-5 and J usage is TRBJ2-2; TRBD2 might be the D (6 bases). The CDR3 runs 17 residues. The V end was cut by 4 bases, the J end by 3 bases, with 18 bases between. Germline CDR1 MNHEY, CDR2 SVGAGI. The CDR3 nucleotides are TGTGCCAGCAGTTTGAAACTACGGGAGCAACACACCGGGGAGCTGTTTTTT. Amino acid sequence: CASSLKLREQHTGELFF.

The chain joins TRBV19 to TRBJ1-1; the match to TRBD1 covers 11 bases. Germline loops: CDR1 LNHDA, CDR2 SQIVND (reference sequence). The CDR3 sequence is 13 residues long. Unmatched junction bases numbered 1, after V lost 7 bases and J lost 3 bases. CDR3 protein: CASMDRGHTEAFF. Here the CDR3 DNA reads TGTGCCAGTATGGACAGGGGGCACACTGAAGCTTTCTTT.

This clonotype has at least ten counts. The J gene is TRBJ2-7, the V gene TRBV6-1; D might be TRBD2 (6 bases). V lost 10 bases, J lost 0 bases, and 22 bases lay in between. The CDR3 length is 16 residues. CDR1 MNHNS and CDR2 SASEGT come from the germline V gene. For the CDR3, the DNA is TGTGCCACTCGTTTAGTGGCGGGGACGAACTCCTACGAGCAGTACTTC. Amino acid sequence: CATRLVAGTNSYEQYF.

Many counts were recorded for this clonotype. The chain employs TRBV19 and TRBJ1-5; D unclear. Trimming left V 2 bases short and J 0 bases short, with 17 bases between. This CDR3 has 18 amino acids. CDR1 is LNHDA, CDR2 SQIVND, per germline (reference sequence). The CDR3 DNA reads TGTGCCAGTAGTATACGGGCCAGTCTATCCTATAGCAATCAGCCCCAGCATTTT. As protein: CASSIRASLSYSNQPQHF. Together with reference TRBV19 and TRBJ1-5, the CDR3 gives the full variable domain: DGGITQSPKYLFRKEGQNVTLSCEQNLNHDAMYWYRQDPGQGLRLIYYSQIVNDFQKGDIAEGYSVSREKKESFPLTVTSAQKNPTAFYLCASSIRASLSYSNQPQHFGDGTRLSIL.

This clonotype has at least ten counts. The rearrangement joins TRBV6-5 to TRBJ1-5; perhaps TRBD1 as D (5 bases). CDR1 MNHEY and CDR2 SVGAGI come from the germline V gene. V was cut by 2 bases and J by 2 bases, with 10 bases left in between. The CDR3 spans 15 residues. The CDR3 spells CASSYPQQGNQPQHF. DNA of the CDR3: TGTGCCAGCAGTTACCCCCAACAGGGCAATCAGCCCCAGCATTTT.

This clonotype was detected many times. This chain connects TRBV19 to TRBJ2-5; possibly TRBD2 for D (6 bases). The CDR3 is 15 amino acids. CDR1 and CDR2 (germline): LNHDA, SQIVND (reference sequence). V lost 5 bases, J lost 5 bases, and 18 bases lay in between. CDR3 in DNA: TGTGCCAGTAGTCCGGGACTGCTATCGGTCGAGACCCAGTACTTC. This codes for CASSPGLLSVETQYF. Variable domain in full (rest from reference TRBV19 and TRBJ2-5): DGGITQSPKYLFRKEGQNVTLSCEQNLNHDAMYWYRQDPGQGLRLIYYSQIVNDFQKGDIAEGYSVSREKKESFPLTVTSAQKNPTAFYLCASSPGLLSVETQYFGPGTRLLVL.

The rearrangement joins TRBV6-1 to TRBJ1-5, with D tentatively TRBD1 (5 bases). Trimming stripped 7 bases from V and 2 bases from J, with 12 bases between. CDR1 is MNHNS, CDR2 SASEGT, per germline. The CDR3 runs to 14 residues. The CDR3 reads CASILLTGNQPQHF. The CDR3 DNA reads as TGTGCCAGCATCTTATTGACAGGCAATCAGCCCCAGCATTTT.